This record covers a single TCR beta chain. Its antigen has not been determined. No per-base quality is available; no much larger clone lies one base away. CDR1 and CDR2 are read off the germline V gene as SGHTA and FQGNSA. The CDR3, from cysteine to phenylalanine, totals 14 residues. Of the read, only the CDR3 DNA is kept; its 42 bases are in frame from base 1. V has 0 bases trimmed and J has 4 bases trimmed; junction bases matching no gene number 2. This entry is derived from a study of blood T cell repertoires in COVID-19 (dated by TCRdb to about 2020). About the study as a whole: Samples from collaborators originated in the United States, Italy and Spain and spanned both the acute and convalescent phases of COVID-19. The prospective study material was composed of cDNA or gDNA derived from T cells, B-cell-depleted T cells, or PBMCs. Deeply sampled blood TCRbeta repertoires from subjects exposed to, actively infected with, or recovered from COVID-19 were included in the dataset. A freely available public database, intended as a resource for researchers studying the immune response to SARS-CoV-2, is where the repertoires were released. The samples were drawn from the first 160 participants of the ongoing ImmuneRACE study and from over 950 subjects provided by 6 global collaborators. The sample metadata nearly always contained a de-identified subject ID, COVID-19 status, age in years and sex. Where HLA class I and class II types were available, the types were taken from metadata supplied by the sample provider, not from assay-based typing.

What the research found in general, with its limitations: The amount of clinical and demographic metadata varied by source and participant and was provided uncurated.

The collaborating institutions used their own protocols to collect whole blood in K2EDTA tubes. For TCRbeta analysis, collaborator samples were shipped as frozen whole blood, as isolated PBMCs, or as DNA extracted from either sample type. The immunoSEQ Assay, a bias-controlled multiplex PCR, was used to amplify TCRbeta CDR3 regions from genomic DNA. The authors' pipeline ran thus. The number of nucleated cells in each sample was estimated from the amplification of reference gene primers within the assay. To quantify the absolute abundance of each unique TCRbeta CDR3 rearrangement, sequence reads were collapsed and filtered. For each sample, productive Simpson clonality was calculated as the square root of Simpson's diversity index over productive rearrangements. The table was pulled from immuneACCESS by TCRdb, which kept in-frame rearrangements only. Such tables lose some clones; where checked, under half of the loss comes from unresolved V genes, and the rest has no known cause. V and J calls and clone size are those listed in that table; D and trimming were worked out from the DNA. The sample table lists 85,000 to 120,000 clones, around 80% of them with a count of one. The top ten hold 11% to 15% of the sample.

The material sequenced was peripheral blood. The chain uses TRBV7-2 and TRBJ1-2; 7 middle bases align to TRBD1. This clonotype was obtained from a woman in her sixties or seventies with acute or convalescent COVID-19. The CDR3 protein: CASSLAQGGYGYTF. The DNA sequence is given as TGTGCCAGCAGCTTAGCGCAGGGGGGCTATGGCTACACCTTC.